This TCR beta chain was obtained from a study of blood T cells in healthy people across ages. Concerning this clonotype itself: Its antigen is still unknown. At one end the junction does not follow the germline gene, possibly because of a read error.

The study's findings and limits: Age advanced and TCR beta diversity per million T cells fell, roughly linearly.

Sample-barcoded 5' priming and a J-beta primer mix drove a second PCR of roughly 6 to 12 cycles. A single record per CDR3 protein comes from TCRdb applying MiXCR to the 5' RACE reads. In the table there are around 1,600,000 distinct CDR3 sequences, around 40% of which are singletons. Investigators took around 11 milliliters of peripheral blood from every donor. Total RNA extracted from each sample amounted to at least 5 micrograms. This CDR3 has 13 amino acids. Sequencing used blood. The chain links TRBV12-3 or TRBV12-4 to TRBJ1-2; a possible D gene is TRBD1 (6 bases). The source is a woman between 18 and 30 years old in good health. The CDR3 sequence: CASSSGASYGHTF. CDR3 coding DNA: TGTGCCAGCAGTTCGGGGGCCTCCTATGGCCACACCTTC.